Shown below are 2 T cell receptor beta chains from a single sample sequenced in a study of low-dose radiotherapy and immunotherapy resistance in tumors. Primers targeting TRAV and TRBV primed first-strand cDNA, covering alpha and beta chains. For amplifying TCRs, the PCR ran for about 20 cycles with Phusion, which was used together with a constant-region primer and the adapter on the V primers. In TCRdb, the reads were re-called with MiXCR into one record per CDR3 protein. The sample has 40,000 or so distinct CDR3 sequences, around 20% seen once. Time point here: after trial treatment. The treatment is: LDRT plus nivolumab, ipilimumab, low-dose cyclophosphamide and aspirin (RACIN trial). Sequences were derived from PBMCs, sampled after low-dose radiotherapy plus immunotherapy. The source of these receptors is a female donor with ovarian cancer.

The chain combines TRBV20-1 with TRBJ1-1; D gene uncertain. V lost 0 bases and J 0 bases, leaving 8 bases between the germline ends. This CDR3 spans 14 amino acids. Germline loops: CDR1 DFQATT, CDR2 SNEGSKA (reference sequence). The CDR3 loop is CSARDRQVNTEAFF. The CDR3 bases are TGCAGTGCTAGAGATCGCCAGGTGAACACTGAAGCTTTCTTT.

This clonotype was counted at least ten times. The chain employs TRBV6-2 or TRBV6-3 and TRBJ2-5; 7 nucleotides line up with TRBD2. Germline assignment: CDR1 MNHEY and CDR2 SVGEGT. This CDR3 comprises 16 residues. The J segment lost 2 bases and the V segment lost 0 bases, leaving 6 bases of the junction unmatched. The CDR3 loop is CASSYSTLAVQETQYF. For the CDR3, the DNA is TGTGCCAGCAGTTACTCGACCCTAGCGGTACAAGAGACCCAGTACTTC.